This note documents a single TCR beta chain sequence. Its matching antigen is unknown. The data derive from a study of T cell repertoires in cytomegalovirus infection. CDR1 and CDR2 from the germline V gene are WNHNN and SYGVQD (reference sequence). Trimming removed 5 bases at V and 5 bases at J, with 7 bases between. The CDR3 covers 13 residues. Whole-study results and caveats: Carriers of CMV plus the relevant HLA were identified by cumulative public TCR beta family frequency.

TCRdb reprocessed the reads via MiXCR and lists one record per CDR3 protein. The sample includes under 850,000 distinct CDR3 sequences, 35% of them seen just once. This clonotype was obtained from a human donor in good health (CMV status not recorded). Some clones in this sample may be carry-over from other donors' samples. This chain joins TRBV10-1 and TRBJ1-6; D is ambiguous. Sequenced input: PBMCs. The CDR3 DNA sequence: TGCGCCAGCAGTTCTTCCAATAATTCACCCCTCCACTTT. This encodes CASSSSNNSPLHF.